This T cell receptor (beta chain) is drawn from a study of radiotherapy plus CTLA-4 blockade in lung cancer. Study at large: Objective responses arose in around a sixth of patients, and 31% experienced disease control. Study outcomes and limitations: Interferon-beta, together with early blood T cell clone dynamics, reportedly best predicted response. Peripheral blood showed expansion of tumor-derived TCR clones after radiotherapy and ipilimumab.

The CDR3 runs 15 residues. Per germline, CDR1 LNHDA and CDR2 SQIVND (reference sequence). With V trimmed by 5 bases and J by 6 bases, 8 bases remained unmatched. Clones were read by immunoSEQ multiplex PCR, and TCRdb kept only the in-frame ones, dropping some. The table shows approximately 100,000 clones, with 85% to 90% occurring only once. People whose metastatic non-small-cell lung cancer was chemo-refractory got focal radiation along with CTLA-4 blockade by ipilimumab. Turning to this clone: The antigen remains unidentified.

This chain joins TRBV19 and TRBJ2-1, with 9 bases aligning to TRBD1. The material sequenced was peripheral blood, taken from a patient treated with radiotherapy plus ipilimumab. This receptor was taken from a human donor with non-small cell lung cancer that progressed on radiotherapy plus ipilimumab. Some clones in this sample may be carry-over from other donors' samples. The CDR3 here is CASSGRDRESNEQFF. DNA of the CDR3: TGTGCCAGTAGTGGACGGGACAGGGAAAGCAATGAGCAGTTCTTC.